Here is one T cell receptor (beta chain) with its context. Data came from immunoSEQ multiplex PCR; TCRdb stores just in-frame clones and leaves some out. The profile shows roughly 100,000 clones, roughly 94% of them singletons. The data were obtained in a study of control samples from healthy donors and cancer patients. The specimen was blood. This TCR derives from a woman in her late teens or twenties in good health.

The CDR3 loop reads CASSQDAGGAYEQYF. CDR3 DNA: TGCGCCAGCAGCCAAGACGCAGGGGGGGCCTACGAGCAGTACTTC. This rearrangement joins TRBV4-3 to TRBJ2-7; D possibly uses TRBD1 or TRBD2 (7 bases each). Trimming took off 0 bases at V and 2 bases at J, with 11 bases between the two ends. Germline V gene sequence: CDR1 LGHNA, CDR2 YSLEER. The CDR3 length is 15 residues.